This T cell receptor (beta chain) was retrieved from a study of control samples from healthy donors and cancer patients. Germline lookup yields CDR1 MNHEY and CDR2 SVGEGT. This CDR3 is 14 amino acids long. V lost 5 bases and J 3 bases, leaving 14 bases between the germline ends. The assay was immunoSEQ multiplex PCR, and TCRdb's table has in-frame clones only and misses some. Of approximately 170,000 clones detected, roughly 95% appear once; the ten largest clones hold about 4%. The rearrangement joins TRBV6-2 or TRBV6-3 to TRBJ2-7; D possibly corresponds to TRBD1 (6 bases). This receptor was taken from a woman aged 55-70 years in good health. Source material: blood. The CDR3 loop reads CASSGTNNHYEQYF. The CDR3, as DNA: TGTGCCAGCAGTGGGACAAATAATCACTACGAGCAGTACTTC.